One sample yielded the 22 T cell receptor beta chains listed below, sequenced in a study of CD8+ T cells in alopecia areata. Extracted from the samples, RNA was reverse transcribed into cDNA to serve as the sequencing template. Only in-frame clones appear in the TCRdb table, and some are missing; sequencing was by immunoSEQ multiplex PCR. The data hold about 150,000 clones, with around 50% observed a single time. Described treatment: oral pan-JAK inhibitor, 5-10 mg twice daily. The input for sequencing was CD8+ T cells sorted from blood, taken at week 4, from a patient treated with tofacitinib. The receptors originated from a human donor with alopecia areata.

A word on this clone: Other DNA variants within this sample encode the same CDR3. The CDR3 loop is CASSLEGNTGELFF. In nucleotides, the CDR3 is TGTGCCAGCAGCTTAGAGGGAAACACCGGGGAGCTGTTTTTT. This chain links TRBV7-8 with TRBJ2-2; D unresolved. Germline CDR1 reads SGHVS; CDR2 reads FQNEAQ. The V end lost 1 base, the J end lost 2 bases, and 5 bases lay between the germline ends. This CDR3 comprises 14 residues.

V is TRBV15 and J is TRBJ2-3, with no clear D. Trimming took 0 bases from V and 0 from J, leaving 4 bases between them. Germline CDR1 reads LNHNV; CDR2 reads YYDKDF (reference sequence). The CDR3 has 14 amino acids. CDR3 nucleotides: TGTGCCACCAGCAGAGATTACAGCACAGATACGCAGTATTTT. It yields the protein CATSRDYSTDTQYF.

This chain links TRBV30 with TRBJ1-5, with 9 bases identical to TRBD1. This CDR3 is 14 amino acids long. Germline trimming cut 2 bases from V and 6 bases from J; bases unmatched to any gene: 5. Germline V gene sequence: CDR1 GTSNPN, CDR2 SVGIG (reference sequence). The chain's CDR3 is CAWSYDRGAQPQHF. The CDR3, as DNA: TGTGCCTGGAGTTACGACAGGGGGGCTCAGCCCCAGCATTTT.

The J gene is TRBJ1-2, the V gene TRBV6-1; unclear D gene. Looked up from germline, CDR1 is MNHNS and CDR2 is SASEGT. This CDR3 comprises 12 residues. V lost 5 bases to trimming and J lost 3 bases, with 7 bases between them. This CDR3 reads CASSQDYYGYTF. CDR3 nucleotide sequence: TGTGCCAGCAGTCAAGACTACTATGGCTACACCTTC.

V usage is TRBV9 and J usage is TRBJ1-6, with D unclear. The CDR3 is 19 residues long. Germline CDR1 and CDR2: SGDLS and YYNGEE. The ends were cut back, 8 bases at V and 10 bases at J, with 34 bases in the middle. The CDR3 region is CASGPPKGDTSGRGSPLHF. Here the CDR3 DNA reads TGTGCCAGTGGCCCACCTAAGGGAGACACTAGCGGGAGAGGATCACCCCTCCACTTT.

The chain carries TRBV7-6 and TRBJ1-1; unclear D gene. Germline lookup yields CDR1 SGHVS and CDR2 FNYEAQ. Trimming shortened V by 1 base and J by 6 bases, and 9 bases separated the two germline ends. The CDR3 is 13 amino acids. CDR3: CASSLDLGAEAFF. CDR3 sequence (DNA): TGTGCCAGCAGCTTAGATTTAGGTGCTGAAGCTTTCTTT.

This clone has ten or more counts. The chain uses TRBV5-6 and TRBJ2-7, with TRBD2 matching over 10 bases. With 2 bases clipped from V and 2 bases from J, the junction kept 4 bases outside the gene matches. Germline values: CDR1 SGHDT, CDR2 YYEEEE. The CDR3 extends over 15 amino acids. The CDR3 loop is CASSFLLAGAYEQYF. The CDR3 coding sequence is TGTGCCAGCAGCTTCTTGCTAGCGGGGGCCTACGAGCAGTACTTC.

The chain carries TRBV30 and TRBJ1-6, with a possible D match to TRBD1 (5 bases). CDR3 length equals 17 residues. The V end was cut by 0 bases, the J end by 0 bases, with 12 bases between. Looked up from germline, CDR1 is GTSNPN and CDR2 is SVGIG (reference sequence). Written as DNA, the CDR3 is TGTGCCTGGAGTGTACCGACAGAGAGCTCCTATAATTCACCCCTCCACTTT. It translates to CAWSVPTESSYNSPLHF.

V usage is TRBV7-6 and J usage is TRBJ1-2; TRBD1 matches at 8 bases. V lost 5 bases to trimming and J lost 8 bases; unmatched junction nucleotides: 10. CDR1 and CDR2 from the germline V gene are SGHVS and FNYEAQ. CDR3 length: 14 amino acids. CDR3 sequence (DNA): TGTGCCAGCAGCGTATTGCAGGGGGCGGAGGGCTACACCTTC. Translating gives CASSVLQGAEGYTF.

The count of this clone is one. This sequence joins TRBV6-5 and TRBJ2-2, with 9 bases that match TRBD1. Unmatched junction bases numbered 1, after V lost 0 bases and J lost 5 bases. This CDR3 has 15 residues. The germline V gene has CDR1 MNHEY and CDR2 SVGAGI. Here the CDR3 reads CASSYSTGGTGELFF. The CDR3 bases are TGTGCCAGCAGTTACTCGACAGGGGGGACCGGGGAGCTGTTTTTT.

This clone was recorded a few times. V is TRBV19 and J is TRBJ2-3; 7 nucleotides align to TRBD2. V lost 4 bases and J lost 1; bases outside the gene matches: 8. Germline lookup yields CDR1 LNHDA and CDR2 SQIVND (reference sequence). This CDR3 has 16 residues. This chain's CDR3 is CASSSLAVIGTDTQYF. The CDR3 DNA reads as TGTGCCAGTAGTAGCCTAGCGGTAATCGGCACAGATACGCAGTATTTT.

The chain uses TRBV7-9 and TRBJ1-6; TRBD1 agrees at 11 bases. Germline CDR1 and CDR2: SEHNR and FQNEAQ (reference sequence). The CDR3 spans 18 residues. Trimming cost V 1 base and J 6 bases; bases outside gene matches: 8. DNA of the CDR3: TGTGCCAGCAGCTTAGGTGGGGACAGGGGGGCGGCTAATTCACCCCTCCACTTT. It yields the protein CASSLGGDRGAANSPLHF.

CDR3 sequence reads: CASSSQGWEYEQYF. The CDR3 coding sequence is TGCGCCAGCAGCTCACAGGGGTGGGAGTACGAGCAGTACTTC. The chain links TRBV5-1 to TRBJ2-7, with 7 positions matching TRBD1. V lost 3 bases and J lost 4; bases outside the gene matches: 7. CDR1 is SGHRS, CDR2 YFSETQ, per germline. The CDR3 totals 14 residues.

The chain links TRBV15 to TRBJ2-2; either TRBD1 or TRBD2 may fit D (5 bases each). The germline CDR1 and CDR2 sequences are LNHNV and YYDKDF (reference sequence). Trimming removed 3 bases at V and 1 base at J, with 6 bases between. This CDR3 has 14 residues. This CDR3 reads CATSRGENTGELFF. The CDR3 DNA reads TGTGCCACCAGCAGGGGGGAGAACACCGGGGAGCTGTTTTTT. Using reference TRBV15 and TRBJ2-2 for the parts outside the CDR3, the full variable domain is DAMVIQNPRYQVTQFGKPVTLSCSQTLNHNVMYWYQQKSSQAPKLLFHYYDKDFNNEADTPDNFQSRRPNTSFCFLDIRSPGLGDTAMYLCATSRGENTGELFFGEGSRLTVL.

The V and J genes are TRBV5-1 and TRBJ1-4, with unresolved D. V shed 3 bases and J shed 2 bases, with 11 bases lying between them. The CDR3 sequence is 15 residues long. CDR1 and CDR2 from the germline V gene are SGHRS and YFSETQ. Written as DNA, the CDR3 is TGCGCCAGCAGCTATACCTCCGGGACTAATGAAAAACTGTTTTTT. The encoded protein is CASSYTSGTNEKLFF. The variable domain in full, completed from reference TRBV5-1 and TRBJ1-4, reads KAGVTQTPRYLIKTRGQQVTLSCSPISGHRSVSWYQQTPGQGLQFLFEYFSETQRNKGNFPGRFSGRQFSNSRSEMNVSTLELGDSALYLCASSYTSGTNEKLFFGSGTQLSVL.

The chain uses TRBV5-1 and TRBJ2-3; TRBD1 matches 7 bases. V gave up 0 bases and J gave up 0 bases; unmatched junction bases: 10. The CDR3 totals 18 residues. Per the germline V gene, CDR1 is SGHRS and CDR2 is YFSETQ. CDR3 protein: CASSLGQGRWTSTDTQYF. The CDR3 DNA reads TGCGCCAGCAGCTTGGGACAGGGTCGGTGGACTAGCACAGATACGCAGTATTTT.

This sequence joins TRBV2 and TRBJ2-1, with 11 bases fitting TRBD1. CDR1 and CDR2 (germline): SNHLY, FYNNEI. The ends lost 9 bases at V and 1 base at J; junction bases unmatched: 5. The CDR3 extends over 15 amino acids. Here the CDR3 reads CASIGQGASYNEQFF. DNA of the CDR3: TGTGCCAGTATTGGACAGGGGGCTTCCTACAATGAGCAGTTCTTC.

The count of this clone is one. The J gene is TRBJ1-1, the V gene TRBV9; a weak D match, TRBD1 (5 bases). Germline loops: CDR1 SGDLS, CDR2 YYNGEE. CDR3 length equals 16 residues. Trimming stripped 1 base from V and 0 bases from J, with 13 bases between. CDR3 protein: CASSVPRDGMNTEAFF. CDR3 nucleotides: TGTGCCAGCAGCGTACCCCGGGACGGAATGAACACTGAAGCTTTCTTT.

This clone occurred a few times. The chain employs TRBV29-1 and TRBJ2-7, with TRBD2 identical over 7 bases. The germline V gene encodes CDR1 SQVTM and CDR2 ANQGSEA. CDR3 size: 13 residues. Trimming cost V 4 bases and J 5 bases; bases outside gene matches: 8. This chain's CDR3 is CSVGGGPEDEQYF. The CDR3 nucleotides are TGCAGCGTTGGCGGGGGACCTGAGGACGAGCAGTACTTC.

This clone occurred once. CDR3 bases: TGTGCCAGCAGCATACCGCCGGAGGAGACCCAGTACTTC. This encodes CASSIPPEETQYF. This sequence joins TRBV11-2 and TRBJ2-5, with no clear D. The CDR3 is 13 amino acids. Trimming took 5 bases from V and 5 from J, leaving 12 bases between them. Germline V CDR1 and CDR2: SGHAT, FQNNGV.

This clone was seen ten or more times. V and J are TRBV7-9 and TRBJ2-7, with D possibly TRBD2 on 5 matching bases. The CDR3 consists of 14 residues. Germline CDR1 and CDR2: SEHNR and FQNEAQ (reference sequence). V lost 0 bases and J 2 bases, leaving 8 bases between the germline ends. CDR3 in DNA: TGTGCCAGCAGCTTAGCGGAGAGGGCCTACGAGCAGTACTTC. It yields the protein CASSLAERAYEQYF.

The chain employs TRBV29-1 and TRBJ1-2; a possible D gene is TRBD1 (6 bases). The germline V gene encodes CDR1 SQVTM and CDR2 ANQGSEA. Trimming removed 6 bases from V and 1 base from J, with 21 bases in between. The CDR3 covers 16 residues. CDR3 sequence (DNA): TGCAGCGTCGACCTAACCCGGGACACACTTAACTATGGCTACACCTTC. Translation gives CSVDLTRDTLNYGYTF.